A selection of T cell receptor beta chains follows, all from one sample in a study of Tregs in tolerant kidney transplant recipients. Produced via immunoSEQ multiplex PCR; TCRdb's table is partial and in-frame only. The repertoire holds 90,000 to 120,000 clones, nearly 90% seen once, with approximately 0.35% in the top ten. Source: CD4+ T cells from blood, taken before the transplant. Source of these receptors: a human donor who received a combined kidney and bone marrow transplant. Both conserved end residues are part of each CDR3. Fields, in order: clone size, J gene, V gene, D gene, CDR3 DNA, CDR3 protein. D genes are given only for firm matches. Clone size is shown for a subset of rows, as once, few, many or a class of expanded clone.

once TRBJ1-3 TRBV7-2 NA TGTGCCAGCAGCTCTCGGACAGCTGGAAACACCATATATTTT CASSSRTAGNTIYF
NA TRBJ2-1 TRBV7-6 TRBD2 TGTGCCAGCAGCTGGACTAGCGGGGGGGCCTCTATTAATGAGCAGTTCTTC CASSWTSGGASINEQFF
once TRBJ2-7 TRBV9 NA TGTGCCAGCAGCGTAGCAGGGGGGCCCTACGAGCAGTACTTC CASSVAGGPYEQYF
NA TRBJ2-7 TRBV6-1 NA TGTGCCAGCAGCGTCGAAAGGAGGTCCTACGAGCAGTACTTC CASSVERRSYEQYF
NA TRBJ2-7 TRBV7-9 NA TGTGCCAGCAGCTTAGTTGGGGCAGGGGGGGAGCAGTACTTC CASSLVGAGGEQYF
NA TRBJ1-2 TRBV18 NA TGTGCCAGCTCACCGAATGGAGGCGGCATGAGTGGCTACACCTTC CASSPNGGGMSGYTF
once TRBJ1-2 TRBV7-9 TRBD1 TGTGCCAGCAGCCCTGACAGGGTTAACTATGGCTACACCTTC CASSPDRVNYGYTF
NA TRBJ1-4 TRBV6-5 TRBD1 TGTGCCAGCAGTTCTCGGGGACAGACAACTAATGAAAAACTGTTTTTT CASSSRGQTTNEKLFF
few TRBJ1-1 TRBV5-1 NA TGCGCCAGCAGCGTTTACATGAACACTGAAGCTTTCTTT CASSVYMNTEAFF
NA TRBJ2-7 TRBV10-3 TRBD2 TGTGCCATCAGTGACGGGGGGTTGGAGTACTTC CAISDGGLEYF
NA TRBJ2-7 TRBV29-1 NA TGCAGCGCTCGACAGGACTCCTACGAGCAGTACTTC CSARQDSYEQYF
NA TRBJ1-5 TRBV28 NA TGTGCCAGCAGTCAGGATAGCAATCAGCCCCAGCATTTT CASSQDSNQPQHF